These 10 T cell receptor beta chains originate from one sample sequenced in a study of blood T cells in healthy people across ages. PCR was performed a second time for about 7 to 12 cycles using a sample-barcoded 5' primer and a J-beta primer mix. TCRdb reprocessed the 5' RACE reads with MiXCR, giving one entry per CDR3 protein. Of about 1.5 million distinct CDR3 sequences detected, under 55% appear once; the ten largest clones hold approximately 4%. The sequenced material came from blood. The source is a woman aged 18-29 years in good health.

This chain joins TRBV5-1 and TRBJ2-3; D remains unclear. Trimming took 2 bases from V and 0 from J, leaving 10 bases between them. The germline gives CDR1 SGHRS, CDR2 YFSETQ. The CDR3 sequence is 15 residues long. CDR3 amino acids: CASSFTSPSTDTQYF. The CDR3, as DNA: TGCGCCAGCAGCTTTACAAGCCCTAGCACAGATACGCAGTATTTT.

The CDR3 bases are TGTGCCAGCAGCCAGACTCCCACAGTGGGAAAACTGTTTTTT. It translates to CASSQTPTVGKLFF. The chain couples TRBV7-2 to TRBJ1-4; D gene uncertain. Per germline, CDR1 SGHTA and CDR2 FQGNSA. CDR3 length equals 14 residues. Trimming removed 5 bases at V and 10 bases at J, with 17 bases between.

The gene calls are TRBV9 and TRBJ2-2; D is possibly TRBD2 (6 bases). CDR1 and CDR2 from the germline V gene are SGDLS and YYNGEE. The CDR3 totals 14 residues. V shed 3 bases and J shed 3 bases, with 9 bases lying between them. The CDR3 bases are TGTGCCAGCAGCGGGGACTTGGACACCGGGGAGCTGTTTTTT. Translating gives CASSGDLDTGELFF.

This clonotype has only one observation. The J gene is TRBJ2-3, the V gene TRBV28, with D possibly being TRBD1 (5 bases). This CDR3 is 15 amino acids long. Germline CDR1 MDHEN, CDR2 SYDVKM. V was pared by 6 bases and J by 7 bases, with 20 bases between. The CDR3 loop is CASSPSLQGRYTQYF. In DNA form, the CDR3 reads TGTGCCAGCAGCCCATCCCTCCAGGGAAGGTATACGCAGTATTTT.

V gene TRBV14 combines with J gene TRBJ2-1; D tentatively fits TRBD1 or TRBD2 (5 bases each). Per germline, CDR1 SGHDN and CDR2 FVKESK. V lost 0 bases, J lost 6 bases, and 18 bases lay in between. The CDR3 runs to 17 residues. The CDR3: CASSQDEGRVVPNEQFF. The CDR3 coding sequence is TGTGCCAGCAGCCAAGATGAGGGCAGGGTTGTTCCCAATGAGCAGTTCTTC.

This chain joins TRBV30 and TRBJ2-1, with a weak D call TRBD2 (7 bases). The germline V and J ends were trimmed by 8 bases and 6 bases, with 17 bases remaining between them. Germline loops: CDR1 GTSNPN, CDR2 SVGIG (reference sequence). The CDR3 loop spans 13 amino acids. CDR3 protein: CALTPGEGNEQFF. CDR3 nucleotides: TGTGCCCTCACCCCAGGGGAGGGCAATGAGCAGTTCTTC.

The chain is built from TRBV4-3 and TRBJ1-4; TRBD1 aligns across 7 bases. The junction had 6 bases not matched to a gene; V was cut back by 2 bases and J by 0 bases. The germline V gene encodes CDR1 LGHNA and CDR2 YSLEER. The CDR3 length is 17 residues. The CDR3 DNA reads as TGCGCCAGCAGCCAAAGAGGAGGGGGCGCAACTAATGAAAAACTGTTTTTT. It is translated as CASSQRGGGATNEKLFF.

V is TRBV4-2 and J is TRBJ2-2, with 9 bases lining up with TRBD2. V was pared by 2 bases and J by 7 bases, with 11 bases of the junction left unmatched. The CDR3 runs 17 residues. Germline assignment: CDR1 LGHNA and CDR2 YNFKEQ. In nucleotides, the CDR3 is TGTGCCAGCAGCCAAAAGGGGGTAGCGGGAGATGTCGGGGAGCTGTTTTTT. Its translation: CASSQKGVAGDVGELFF.

To note about this clonotype: One end of the junction does not line up with germline, which may come from a read error. This chain connects TRBV13 to TRBJ1-1, with D hard to call. This CDR3 has 13 amino acids. Per the germline V gene, CDR1 is PRHDT and CDR2 is FYEKMQ (reference sequence). The CDR3 nucleotides read TGTGCCAGCGGTGGGGTGATGAACACTGAAGCTTCCTTT. Its protein is CASGGVMNTEASF.

This clonotype appeared a few times. The chain recombines TRBV2 with TRBJ2-1, with 9 nucleotides matching TRBD2. CDR1 and CDR2 (germline): SNHLY, FYNNEI. The length of the CDR3 is 15 residues. V lost 4 bases, J lost 0 bases, and 1 base stayed unmatched. In DNA, the CDR3 is TGTGCCAGCAGTGCGGGACTAGCCTCCTACAATGAGCAGTTCTTC. It encodes CASSAGLASYNEQFF.